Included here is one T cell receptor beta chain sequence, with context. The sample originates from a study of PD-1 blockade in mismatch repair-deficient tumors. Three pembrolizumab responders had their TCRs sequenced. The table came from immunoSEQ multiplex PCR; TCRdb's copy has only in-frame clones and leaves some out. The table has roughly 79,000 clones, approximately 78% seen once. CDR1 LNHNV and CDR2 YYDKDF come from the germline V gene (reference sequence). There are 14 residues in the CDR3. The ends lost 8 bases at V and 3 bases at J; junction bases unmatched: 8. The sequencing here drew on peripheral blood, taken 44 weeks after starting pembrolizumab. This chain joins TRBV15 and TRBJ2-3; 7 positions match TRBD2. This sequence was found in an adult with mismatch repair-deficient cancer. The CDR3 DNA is TGTGCCACCGGGGTGGGGGGGGATACAGATACGCAGTATTTT. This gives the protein CATGVGGDTDTQYF. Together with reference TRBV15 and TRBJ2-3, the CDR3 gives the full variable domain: DAMVIQNPRYQVTQFGKPVTLSCSQTLNHNVMYWYQQKSSQAPKLLFHYYDKDFNNEADTPDNFQSRRPNTSFCFLDIRSPGLGDTAMYLCATGVGGDTDTQYFGPGTRLTVL.